This T cell receptor beta chain was sequenced for a study of cytomegalovirus exposure and HLA in healthy donors. Study overall: Early released data comprised around 80 million unique TCRs from HLA-typed donors.

Germline V CDR1 and CDR2: SEHNR, FQNEAQ (reference sequence). Between the trimmed V and J ends, which lost 1 base and 0 bases, there was a span of 8 bases. The CDR3 has 15 amino acids. Study-level points and caveats: The authors reported that TCR beta sequences could predict HLA-A and HLA-B alleles. These predictions were accurate for most subjects in the first cohort. TCR beta chains numbering 150 to 200 were designated cytomegalovirus-associated.

Turning to this clone: Antigen specificity is unknown.

It was with 60 Vbeta and 13 Jbeta primers that the PCR ran. Clones were sequenced by immunoSEQ multiplex PCR, and TCRdb holds only the in-frame ones, with some missing. The sample lists some 120,000 clones; just under 75% were seen once. The sample was PBMCs. The sequence was obtained from a middle-aged man in good health and CMV-seropositive. The chain recombines TRBV7-9 with TRBJ2-3; D unclear. CDR3 DNA: TGTGCCAGCAGCTTAGGGTTCACTAGCACAGATACGCAGTATTTT. Translating gives CASSLGFTSTDTQYF.